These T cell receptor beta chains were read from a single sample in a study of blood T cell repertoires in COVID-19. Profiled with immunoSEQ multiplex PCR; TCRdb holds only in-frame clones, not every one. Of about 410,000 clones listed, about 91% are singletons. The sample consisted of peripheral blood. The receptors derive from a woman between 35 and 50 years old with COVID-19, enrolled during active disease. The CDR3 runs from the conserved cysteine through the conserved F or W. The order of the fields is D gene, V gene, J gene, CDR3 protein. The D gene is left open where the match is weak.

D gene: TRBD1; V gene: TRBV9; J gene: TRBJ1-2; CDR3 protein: CASSASRGSTGTGTNGYTF
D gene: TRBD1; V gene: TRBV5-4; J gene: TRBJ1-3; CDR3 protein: CASSFGQGSGNTIYF
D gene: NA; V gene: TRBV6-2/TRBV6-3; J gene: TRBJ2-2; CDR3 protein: CASSYSNVFRGTGELFF
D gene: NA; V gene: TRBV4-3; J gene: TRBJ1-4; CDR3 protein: CASSQSTGGEKLFF
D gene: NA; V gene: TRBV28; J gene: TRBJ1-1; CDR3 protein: CASNPFGAGWGTEAFF
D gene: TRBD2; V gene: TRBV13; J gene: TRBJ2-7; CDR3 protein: CASSARTSGGYEQYF
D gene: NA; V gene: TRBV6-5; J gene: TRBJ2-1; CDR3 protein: CASRSLNEQFF
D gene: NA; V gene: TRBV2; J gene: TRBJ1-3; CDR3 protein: CASSTGTSGNTIYF
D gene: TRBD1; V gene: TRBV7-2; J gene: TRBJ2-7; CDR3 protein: CASSFGTGGAEQYF
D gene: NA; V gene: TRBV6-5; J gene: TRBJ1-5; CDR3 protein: CASSYSRGGGNQPQHF
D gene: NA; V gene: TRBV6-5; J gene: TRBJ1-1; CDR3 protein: CASSRGTEAFF